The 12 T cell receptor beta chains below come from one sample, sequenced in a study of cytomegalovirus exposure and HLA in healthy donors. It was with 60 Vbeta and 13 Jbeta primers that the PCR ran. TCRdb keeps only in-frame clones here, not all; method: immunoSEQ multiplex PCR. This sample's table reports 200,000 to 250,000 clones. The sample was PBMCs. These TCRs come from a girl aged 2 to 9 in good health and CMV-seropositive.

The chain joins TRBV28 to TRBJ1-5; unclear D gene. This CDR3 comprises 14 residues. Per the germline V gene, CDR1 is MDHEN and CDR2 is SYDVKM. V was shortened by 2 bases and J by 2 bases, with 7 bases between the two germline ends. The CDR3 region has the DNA TGTGCCAGCAGTTTAGTAGTGGGCAATCAGCCCCAGCATTTT. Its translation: CASSLVVGNQPQHF. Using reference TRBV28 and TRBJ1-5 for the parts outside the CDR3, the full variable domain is DVKVTQSSRYLVKRTGEKVFLECVQDMDHENMFWYRQDPGLGLRLIYFSYDVKMKEKGDIPEGYSVSREKKERFSLILESASTNQTSMYLCASSLVVGNQPQHFGDGTRLSIL.

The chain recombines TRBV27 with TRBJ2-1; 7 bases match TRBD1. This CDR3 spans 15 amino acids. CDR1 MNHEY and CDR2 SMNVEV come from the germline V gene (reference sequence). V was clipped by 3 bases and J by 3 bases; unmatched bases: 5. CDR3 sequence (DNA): TGTGCCAGCAGTTTGAGACAGGGCTTCTACAATGAGCAGTTCTTC. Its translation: CASSLRQGFYNEQFF.

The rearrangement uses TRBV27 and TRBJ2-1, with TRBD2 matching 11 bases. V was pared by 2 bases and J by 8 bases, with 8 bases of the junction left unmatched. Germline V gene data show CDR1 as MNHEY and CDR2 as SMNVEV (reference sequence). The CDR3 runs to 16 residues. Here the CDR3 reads CASSLPTSGSRDEQFF. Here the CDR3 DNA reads TGTGCCAGCAGTTTACCTACTAGCGGGAGTAGGGATGAGCAGTTCTTC.

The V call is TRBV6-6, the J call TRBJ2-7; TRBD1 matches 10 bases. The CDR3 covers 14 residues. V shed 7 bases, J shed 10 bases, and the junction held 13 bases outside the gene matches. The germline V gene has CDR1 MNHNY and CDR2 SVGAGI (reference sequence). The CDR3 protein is CASTIDRDRGPQYF. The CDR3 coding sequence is TGTGCCAGCACCATTGACCGGGACAGGGGTCCTCAGTACTTC.

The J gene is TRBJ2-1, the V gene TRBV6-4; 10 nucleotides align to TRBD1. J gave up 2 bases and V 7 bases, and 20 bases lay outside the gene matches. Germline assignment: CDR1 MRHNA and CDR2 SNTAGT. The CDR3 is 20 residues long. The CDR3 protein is CASTVGGGQGNIGAYNEQFF. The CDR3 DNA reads TGTGCCAGCACTGTGGGTGGGGGACAGGGGAACATAGGGGCCTACAATGAGCAGTTCTTC.

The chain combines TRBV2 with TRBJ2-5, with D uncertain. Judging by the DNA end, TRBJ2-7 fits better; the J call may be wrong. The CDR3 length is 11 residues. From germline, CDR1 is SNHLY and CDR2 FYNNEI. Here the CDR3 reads CASSYSYEQYF. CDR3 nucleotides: TGTGCCAGCAGCTATTCCTACGAGCAGTACTTC.

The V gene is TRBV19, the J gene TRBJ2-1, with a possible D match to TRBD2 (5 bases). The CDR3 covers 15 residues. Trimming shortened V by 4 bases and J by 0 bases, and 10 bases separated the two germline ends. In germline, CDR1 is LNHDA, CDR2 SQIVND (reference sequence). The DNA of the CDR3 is TGTGCCAGTAGTACTATAGCGAGCTCCTACAATGAGCAGTTCTTC. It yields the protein CASSTIASSYNEQFF.

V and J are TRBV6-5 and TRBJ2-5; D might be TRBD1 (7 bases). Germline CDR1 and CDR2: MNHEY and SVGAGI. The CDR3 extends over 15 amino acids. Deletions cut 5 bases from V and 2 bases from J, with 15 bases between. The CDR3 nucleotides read TGTGCCAGCAGTCCTTTCGCGGGACAGCAAGAGACCCAGTACTTC. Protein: CASSPFAGQQETQYF.

The CDR3 DNA sequence: TGTGCCAGCAGTTTAATGGGGGCCTCTGGAAACACCATATATTTT. This encodes CASSLMGASGNTIYF. The rearrangement uses TRBV28 and TRBJ1-3; the D gene is possibly TRBD1 (6 bases). The germline V gene encodes CDR1 MDHEN and CDR2 SYDVKM. V was shortened by 2 bases and J by 0 bases, with 8 bases between the two germline ends. The CDR3 totals 15 residues.

The DNA of the CDR3 is TGTGCCAGTAGTATTTGGCCCGAACAGGGGCCAAGGCATGAAGAAGCTTTCTTT. Amino acids: CASSIWPEQGPRHEEAFF. The chain is built from TRBV19 and TRBJ1-1, with TRBD1 identical over 7 bases. V gave up 3 bases and J gave up 8 bases; unmatched junction bases: 21. The CDR3 runs 18 residues. Germline assignment: CDR1 LNHDA and CDR2 SQIVND (reference sequence).

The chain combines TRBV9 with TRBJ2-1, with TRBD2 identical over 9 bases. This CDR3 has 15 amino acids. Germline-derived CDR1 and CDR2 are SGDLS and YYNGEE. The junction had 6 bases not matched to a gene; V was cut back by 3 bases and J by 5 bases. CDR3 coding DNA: TGTGCCAGCAGCGCATGGACTAGCGACGACAATGAGCAGTTCTTC. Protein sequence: CASSAWTSDDNEQFF.

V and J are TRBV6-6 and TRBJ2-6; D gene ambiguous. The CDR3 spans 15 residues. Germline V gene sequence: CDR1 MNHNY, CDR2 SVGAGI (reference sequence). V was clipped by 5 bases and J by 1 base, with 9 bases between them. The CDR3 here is CASSPQVSGANVLTF. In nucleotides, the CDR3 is TGTGCCAGCAGTCCCCAGGTGTCTGGGGCCAACGTCCTGACTTTC.